One and the same sample provided the 15 T cell receptor beta chains below, sequenced in a study of blood T cell repertoires in COVID-19. Measured with immunoSEQ multiplex PCR; TCRdb has only the in-frame clones, and not every one. Of roughly 15,000 clones listed, 75% to 90% are singletons. Sequencing was done on a sample of peripheral blood. All receptors come from a man aged 45-60 years with active COVID-19.

This chain connects TRBV6-5 to TRBJ2-5; 8 nucleotides line up with TRBD2. V shed 5 bases, J shed 4 bases, and the junction held 3 bases outside the gene matches. The CDR3 is made up of 13 amino acids. Looked up from germline, CDR1 is MNHEY and CDR2 is SVGAGI. In nucleotides, the CDR3 is TGTGCCAGCAGTAGCGGGAGCGCAGAGACCCAGTACTTC. Protein: CASSSGSAETQYF.

This clone was recorded a few times. The chain is built from TRBV5-8 and TRBJ1-2; 9 bases agree with TRBD1. Looked up from germline, CDR1 is SGHTS and CDR2 is YDEGEE. There are 16 residues in the CDR3. The J segment lost 4 bases and the V segment lost 4 bases, leaving 11 bases of the junction unmatched. CDR3 sequence reads: CASSRLRDRDRYGYTF. Here the CDR3 DNA reads TGTGCCAGCAGCAGGCTCCGGGACAGGGATCGCTATGGCTACACCTTC.

The chain joins TRBV7-2 to TRBJ2-3; weak D call: TRBD2 (5 bases). V lost 6 bases and J 4 bases, leaving 14 bases between the germline ends. There are 14 residues in the CDR3. CDR1 and CDR2 from the germline V gene are SGHTA and FQGNSA. CDR3 loop: CASRSGLGSDTQYF. For the CDR3, the DNA is TGTGCCAGCAGATCCGGACTTGGGTCAGATACGCAGTATTTT.

This chain uses TRBV6-2 or TRBV6-3 with TRBJ2-1; D is unclear. This CDR3 spans 13 amino acids. CDR1 and CDR2 (germline): MNHEY, SVGEGT. V lost 6 bases and J lost 10, with 16 bases in between. The CDR3, as DNA: TGTGCCAGCAGCCACGGTCCTAGTTTGGAGCAGTTCTTC. This encodes CASSHGPSLEQFF.

The chain has TRBV11-2 and TRBJ1-1; a possible D gene is TRBD1 (6 bases). CDR1 and CDR2 from the germline V gene are SGHAT and FQNNGV. V was trimmed by 0 bases and J by 4 bases, leaving 12 bases between them. This CDR3 is 15 amino acids long. The CDR3 reads CASSLDGGPGTEAFF. In DNA form, the CDR3 reads TGTGCCAGCAGCTTAGACGGGGGGCCTGGCACTGAAGCTTTCTTT. Together with reference TRBV11-2 and TRBJ1-1, the CDR3 gives the full variable domain: EAGVAQSPRYKIIEKRQSVAFWCNPISGHATLYWYQQILGQGPKLLIQFQNNGVVDDSQLPKDRFSAERLKGVDSTLKIQPAKLEDSAVYLCASSLDGGPGTEAFFGQGTRLTVV.

The chain is built from TRBV6-2 or TRBV6-3 and TRBJ2-2; possibly TRBD2 for D (5 bases). The germline V gene encodes CDR1 MNHEY and CDR2 SVGEGT. V was cut by 4 bases and J by 3 bases, with 15 bases left in between. The CDR3 runs to 16 residues. The CDR3 sequence: CASSSDILGDTGELFF. The CDR3 DNA sequence: TGTGCCAGCAGTTCTGACATCCTGGGAGACACCGGGGAGCTGTTTTTT.

The rearrangement uses TRBV7-2 and TRBJ2-1, with 9 bases lining up with TRBD2. With V trimmed by 7 bases and J by 5 bases, 12 bases remained unmatched. The CDR3 length is 16 residues. Germline CDR1 SGHTA, CDR2 FQGNSA. The CDR3 region has the DNA TGTGCCAGCACCCTCACTTGGCTAGCGGGGAACAATGAGCAGTTCTTC. Its protein product is CASTLTWLAGNNEQFF.

The V and J genes are TRBV2 and TRBJ1-4; D perhaps matches TRBD1 (5 bases). The V and J ends lost 6 bases and 0 bases respectively, with 14 bases between them. The CDR3 loop spans 16 amino acids. Germline assignment: CDR1 SNHLY and CDR2 FYNNEI. The CDR3 protein is CASSGRGFATNEKLFF. Here the CDR3 DNA reads TGTGCCAGCAGCGGCCGGGGGTTTGCAACTAATGAAAAACTGTTTTTT.

CDR3 coding DNA: TGTGCCAGCAGTTTATCGGGACTGTCCTCCTACGAGCAGTACTTC. It yields the protein CASSLSGLSSYEQYF. The V call is TRBV28, the J call TRBJ2-7; maybe TRBD2 (6 bases). Trimming left V 1 base short and J 0 bases short, with 10 bases between. Germline V gene data show CDR1 as MDHEN and CDR2 as SYDVKM. CDR3 length: 15 residues.

This chain joins TRBV4-2 and TRBJ2-2; no reliable D call. V gave up 3 bases and J gave up 2 bases, with 4 bases separating them. Germline V gene data show CDR1 as LGHNA and CDR2 as YNFKEQ. The CDR3 totals 13 residues. The DNA for the CDR3 is TGTGCCAGCAGCCAGGGCAACACCGGGGAGCTGTTTTTT. Translated: CASSQGNTGELFF.

The chain joins TRBV7-9 to TRBJ1-1; D is unclear. CDR1 and CDR2 (germline): SEHNR, FQNEAQ (reference sequence). This CDR3 is built from 11 residues. Deletions cut 5 bases from V and 7 bases from J, with 8 bases between. The CDR3 DNA is TGTGCCAGCAGCCGGGTGGTTGAAGCTTTCTTT. Protein sequence: CASSRVVEAFF.

V and J are TRBV29-1 and TRBJ2-7; TRBD1 aligns across 10 bases. The CDR3 runs to 14 residues. From germline, CDR1 is SQVTM and CDR2 ANQGSEA. Germline trimming cut 6 bases from V and 5 bases from J; bases unmatched to any gene: 10. DNA for the CDR3: TGCAGCGTCACAGGGGACAGGGGAGTGAACGAGCAGTACTTC. Translation: CSVTGDRGVNEQYF.

J is TRBJ2-3 and V is TRBV19; maybe TRBD1 (6 bases). Germline CDR1 is LNHDA and CDR2 is SQIVND (reference sequence). Trimming removed 4 bases from V and 10 bases from J, with 18 bases in between. The CDR3 is 14 amino acids. The CDR3 DNA follows: TGTGCCAGTAGTAAGGGCACTGTGGGGGCAGCGCAGTATTTT. Encoded protein: CASSKGTVGAAQYF.

This clone is a singleton in its sample. This chain links TRBV24-1 with TRBJ2-5; D call uncertain. Germline CDR1 KGHDR, CDR2 SFDVKD. This CDR3 spans 13 amino acids. Trimming stripped 0 bases from V and 1 base from J, with 2 bases between. CDR3 protein: CATSDLLQETQYF. Written as DNA, the CDR3 is TGTGCCACCAGTGATTTGCTCCAAGAGACCCAGTACTTC.

The V gene is TRBV6-5, the J gene TRBJ2-1; 13 positions match TRBD2. The CDR3 is made up of 15 amino acids. Germline loops: CDR1 MNHEY, CDR2 SVGAGI. V lost 6 bases to trimming and J lost 7 bases; unmatched junction nucleotides: 6. CDR3 coding DNA: TGTGCCAGCAGCAGGGGACTAGCGGGACCTAATGAGCAGTTCTTC. Its translation is CASSRGLAGPNEQFF.